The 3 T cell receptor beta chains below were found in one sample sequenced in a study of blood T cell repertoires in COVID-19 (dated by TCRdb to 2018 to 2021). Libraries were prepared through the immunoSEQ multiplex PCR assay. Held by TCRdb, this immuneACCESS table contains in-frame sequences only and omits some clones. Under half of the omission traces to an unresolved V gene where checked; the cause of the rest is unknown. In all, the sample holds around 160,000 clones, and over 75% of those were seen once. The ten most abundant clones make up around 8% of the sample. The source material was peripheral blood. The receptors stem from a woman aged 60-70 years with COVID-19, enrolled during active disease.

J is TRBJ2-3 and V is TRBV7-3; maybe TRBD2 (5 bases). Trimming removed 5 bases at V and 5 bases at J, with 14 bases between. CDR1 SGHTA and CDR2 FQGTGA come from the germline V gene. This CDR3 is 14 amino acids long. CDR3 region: CASSQSSGGDTQYF. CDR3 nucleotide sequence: TGTGCCAGCAGCCAAAGTAGTGGAGGAGATACGCAGTATTTT.

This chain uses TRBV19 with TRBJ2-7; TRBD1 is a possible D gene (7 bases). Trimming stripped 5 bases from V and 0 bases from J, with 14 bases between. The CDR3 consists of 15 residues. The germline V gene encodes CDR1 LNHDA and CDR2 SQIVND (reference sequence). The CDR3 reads CASSQQGTHSYEQYF. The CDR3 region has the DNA TGTGCCAGTAGTCAACAGGGGACTCACTCCTACGAGCAGTACTTC.

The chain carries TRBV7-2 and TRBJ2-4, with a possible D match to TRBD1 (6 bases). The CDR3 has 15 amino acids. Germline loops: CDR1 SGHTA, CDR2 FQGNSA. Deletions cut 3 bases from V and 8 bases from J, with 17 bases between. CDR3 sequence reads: CASSFQGTKKDIQYF. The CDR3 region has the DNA TGTGCCAGCAGCTTCCAGGGGACCAAAAAAGACATTCAGTACTTC.